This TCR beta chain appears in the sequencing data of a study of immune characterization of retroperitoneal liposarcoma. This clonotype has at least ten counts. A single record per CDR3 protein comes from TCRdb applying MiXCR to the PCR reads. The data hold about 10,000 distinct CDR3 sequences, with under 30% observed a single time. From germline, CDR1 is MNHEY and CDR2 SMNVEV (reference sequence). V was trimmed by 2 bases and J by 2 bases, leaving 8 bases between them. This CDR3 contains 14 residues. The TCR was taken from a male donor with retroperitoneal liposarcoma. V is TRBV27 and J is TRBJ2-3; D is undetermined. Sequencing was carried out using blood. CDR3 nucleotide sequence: TGTGCCAGCAGTTTAAAGCCGCCCACAGATACGCAGTATTTT. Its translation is CASSLKPPTDTQYF.